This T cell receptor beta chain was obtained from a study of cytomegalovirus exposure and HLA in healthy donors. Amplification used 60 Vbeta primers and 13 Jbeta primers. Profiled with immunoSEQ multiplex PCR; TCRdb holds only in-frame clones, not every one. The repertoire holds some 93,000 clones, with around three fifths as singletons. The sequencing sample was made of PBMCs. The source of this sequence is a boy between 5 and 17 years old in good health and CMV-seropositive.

The CDR3 loop is CASSYQGASTEAFF. The CDR3 region has the DNA TGCGCCAGCAGCTATCAGGGGGCCAGCACTGAAGCTTTCTTT. V is TRBV5-1 and J is TRBJ1-1, with 8 bases matching TRBD1. The CDR3 is made up of 14 amino acids. Trimming removed 3 bases from V and 4 bases from J; junction bases left unmatched: 5. Germline V lookup: CDR1 SGHRS, CDR2 YFSETQ.